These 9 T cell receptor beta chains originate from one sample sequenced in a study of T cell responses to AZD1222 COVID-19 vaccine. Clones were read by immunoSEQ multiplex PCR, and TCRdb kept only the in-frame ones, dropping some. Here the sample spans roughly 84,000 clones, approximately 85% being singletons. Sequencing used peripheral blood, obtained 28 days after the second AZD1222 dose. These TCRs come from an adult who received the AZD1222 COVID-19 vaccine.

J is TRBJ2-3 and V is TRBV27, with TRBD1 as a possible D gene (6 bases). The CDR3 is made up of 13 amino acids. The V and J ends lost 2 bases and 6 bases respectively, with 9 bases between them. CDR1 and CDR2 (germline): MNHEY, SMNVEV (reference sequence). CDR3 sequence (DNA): TGTGCCAGCAGTTTAGCCGACAGGGATACGCAGTATTTT. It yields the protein CASSLADRDTQYF.

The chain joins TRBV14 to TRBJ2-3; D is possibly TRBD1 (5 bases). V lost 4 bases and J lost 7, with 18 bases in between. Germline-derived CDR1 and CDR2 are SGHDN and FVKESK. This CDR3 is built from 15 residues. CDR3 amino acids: CASSPAGSPQYTQYF. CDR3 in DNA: TGTGCCAGCAGCCCCGCAGGGTCCCCGCAGTATACGCAGTATTTT.

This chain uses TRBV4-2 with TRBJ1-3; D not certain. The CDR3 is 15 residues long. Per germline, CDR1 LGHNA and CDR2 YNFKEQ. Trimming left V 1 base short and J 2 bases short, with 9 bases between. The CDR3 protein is CASSQVWRAGNTIYF. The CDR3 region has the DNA TGTGCCAGCAGCCAAGTCTGGCGGGCTGGAAACACCATATATTTT.

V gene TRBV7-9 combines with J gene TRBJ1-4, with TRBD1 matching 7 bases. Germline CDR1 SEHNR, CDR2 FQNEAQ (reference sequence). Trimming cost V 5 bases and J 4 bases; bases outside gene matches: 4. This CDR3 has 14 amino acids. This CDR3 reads CASSTGTDNEKLFF. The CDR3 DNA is TGTGCCAGCAGCACCGGGACAGATAATGAAAAACTGTTTTTT.

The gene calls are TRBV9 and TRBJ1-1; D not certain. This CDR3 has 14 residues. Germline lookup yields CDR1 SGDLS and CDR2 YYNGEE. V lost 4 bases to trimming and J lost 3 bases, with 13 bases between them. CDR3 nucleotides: TGTGCCAGCAGCCCCCACGTCTGGGACACTGAAGCTTTCTTT. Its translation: CASSPHVWDTEAFF.

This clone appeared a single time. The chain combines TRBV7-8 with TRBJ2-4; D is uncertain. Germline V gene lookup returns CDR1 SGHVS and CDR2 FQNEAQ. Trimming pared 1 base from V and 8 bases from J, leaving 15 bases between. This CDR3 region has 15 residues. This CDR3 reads CASSLVGGRWDIQYF. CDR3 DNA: TGTGCCAGCAGCTTAGTCGGTGGCAGGTGGGACATTCAGTACTTC. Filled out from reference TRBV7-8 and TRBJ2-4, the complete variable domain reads GAGVSQSPRYKVAKRGQDVALRCDPISGHVSLFWYQQALGQGPEFLTYFQNEAQLDKSGLPSDRFFAERPEGSVSTLKIQRTQQEDSAVYLCASSLVGGRWDIQYFGAGTRLSVL.

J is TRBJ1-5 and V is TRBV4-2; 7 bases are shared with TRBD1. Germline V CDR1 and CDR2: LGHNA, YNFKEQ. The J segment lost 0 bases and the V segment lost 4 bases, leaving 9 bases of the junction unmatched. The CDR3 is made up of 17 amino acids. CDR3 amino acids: CASSLNWDSNSNQPQHF. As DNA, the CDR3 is TGTGCCAGCAGCCTCAATTGGGACAGCAATAGCAATCAGCCCCAGCATTTT.

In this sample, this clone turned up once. The CDR3 region is CASSLGQIYEQYF. The CDR3 coding sequence is TGTGCCAGCAGCTTAGGGCAGATCTACGAGCAGTACTTC. The chain uses TRBV7-9 and TRBJ2-7; D not resolved. Trimming removed 1 base from V and 3 bases from J, with 7 bases in between. The germline V gene encodes CDR1 SEHNR and CDR2 FQNEAQ (reference sequence). This CDR3 has 13 residues. The full variable domain, its missing parts supplied by reference TRBV7-9 and TRBJ2-7, is DTGVSQNPRHKITKRGQNVTFRCDPISEHNRLYWYRQTLGQGPEFLTYFQNEAQLEKSRLLSDRFSAERPKGSFSTLEIQRTEQGDSAMYLCASSLGQIYEQYFGPGTRLTVT.

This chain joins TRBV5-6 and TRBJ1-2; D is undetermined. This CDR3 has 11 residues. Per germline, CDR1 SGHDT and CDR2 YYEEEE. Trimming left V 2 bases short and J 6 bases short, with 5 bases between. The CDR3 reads CASSFKDGYTF. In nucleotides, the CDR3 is TGTGCCAGCAGCTTTAAGGATGGCTACACCTTC.